The clone carrying this TCR beta chain was seen a handful of times. The length of the CDR3 is 14 residues. Per germline, CDR1 SGHRS and CDR2 YFSETQ. V was pared by 7 bases and J by 7 bases, with 9 bases of the junction left unmatched. TCRdb itself ran the RT-PCR reads through MiXCR, one entry per CDR3 protein. In the table there are about 680,000 distinct CDR3 sequences, about 14% of which are singletons. The clonotype comes from a female donor in good health, serving as a healthy control. J is TRBJ2-7 and V is TRBV5-1, with 12 bases aligning to TRBD1. Sequencing was carried out using memory CD4+ T cells from blood. CDR3 sequence: CASYAGTGGREQYF. CDR3 nucleotide sequence: TGCGCCAGCTACGCCGGGACAGGGGGCCGGGAGCAGTACTTC.